This paragraph reports one T cell receptor beta chain. Its antigen is still unknown. The data are from a study of shared clonotypes between healthy human individuals. Study results and limitations: Rarefaction analysis demonstrated incomplete sorted-subset sequencing notwithstanding large depth. With few donors, the genetic and exposure-history diversity represented was limited. Researchers sampled blood only, noting tissue repertoires likely differ.

Method: immunoSEQ multiplex PCR; TCRdb's copy keeps in-frame clones and lacks some. Altogether about 1 million clones are present, roughly 75% being singletons, with the ten largest covering roughly 1.5%. The CDR3 runs to 14 residues. From germline, CDR1 is SGDLS and CDR2 YYNGEE. The V segment lost 5 bases and the J segment 5 bases; nucleotides outside the gene matches: 4. The TCR comes from a man aged 18 to 30 in good health. The chain combines TRBV9 with TRBJ2-1; 10 nucleotides align to TRBD1. Sequenced sample: memory CD4+ T cells sorted from blood. Subset indicated: CD45RA-negative fraction. The CDR3 DNA sequence: TGTGCCAGCAGGAGGACAGGGGGGGACAATGAGCAGTTCTTC. Encoded protein: CASRRTGGDNEQFF.